These 27 T cell receptor beta chains share one sample of origin, sequenced in a study of blood T cell repertoires in COVID-19. Sequencing was performed with immunoSEQ multiplex PCR; in TCRdb, only in-frame clones are kept and a portion is missing. This sample yields 150,000 to 200,000 clones, of which around nine tenths are seen a single time; about 5% belongs to the top ten. The sample comprised peripheral blood. These receptors were collected from a human donor in a cohort sampled during active COVID-19.

V is TRBV7-9 and J is TRBJ2-7; tentatively, D is TRBD2 (6 bases). The CDR3 loop spans 14 amino acids. The germline V gene encodes CDR1 SEHNR and CDR2 FQNEAQ (reference sequence). V was trimmed by 0 bases and J by 2 bases, leaving 8 bases between them. This CDR3 is CASSLAGGAYEQYF. As DNA, the CDR3 is TGTGCCAGCAGCTTAGCGGGGGGTGCCTACGAGCAGTACTTC.

The rearrangement joins TRBV30 to TRBJ2-7; 9 nucleotides agree with TRBD1. The V segment lost 6 bases and the J segment 3 bases; nucleotides outside the gene matches: 3. The CDR3 covers 12 residues. Per germline, CDR1 GTSNPN and CDR2 SVGIG (reference sequence). The CDR3 region has the DNA TGTGCCTGTGGGACAGGGTTCTACGAGCAGTACTTC. Translation: CACGTGFYEQYF.

This clone was detected only a few times. The chain recombines TRBV10-3 with TRBJ2-7; D perhaps matches TRBD2 (5 bases). Germline CDR1 ENHRY, CDR2 SYGVKD. The V end was cut by 4 bases, the J end by 2 bases, with 9 bases between. The CDR3 extends over 13 amino acids. The CDR3 sequence is CAISGGRTYEQYF. The CDR3 DNA follows: TGTGCCATCAGTGGAGGGAGAACCTACGAGCAGTACTTC.

The rearrangement links TRBV28 to TRBJ1-6; TRBD1 might be the D (6 bases). The germline V gene has CDR1 MDHEN and CDR2 SYDVKM. V was pared by 7 bases and J by 7 bases, with 14 bases between. The CDR3 spans 14 residues. The CDR3 DNA sequence: TGTGCCAGCACTTGGGGGCAGCCAAATTCACCCCTCCACTTT. Its translation is CASTWGQPNSPLHF.

This chain links TRBV7-9 with TRBJ1-2, with 7 bases identical to TRBD1. Losses at the gene ends were 0 bases for V and 4 bases for J; bases not matched to a gene: 8. The CDR3 runs 16 residues. CDR1 SEHNR and CDR2 FQNEAQ come from the germline V gene (reference sequence). The CDR3 bases are TGTGCCAGCAGCTTAGCCGCGGGGACAGTGACCTATGGCTACACCTTC. This translates into CASSLAAGTVTYGYTF.

The chain joins TRBV6-6 to TRBJ2-1, with 15 bases identical to TRBD2. Germline CDR1 is MNHNY and CDR2 is SVGAGI (reference sequence). This CDR3 is 16 amino acids long. J was trimmed by 10 bases and V by 5 bases; bases with no gene match: 9. The CDR3 protein is CASSQSSGTSGGEQFF. In nucleotides, the CDR3 is TGTGCCAGCAGTCAGTCGTCCGGGACTAGCGGGGGGGAGCAGTTCTTC.

The chain uses TRBV19 and TRBJ2-7, with 11 positions matching TRBD1. Germline V CDR1 and CDR2: LNHDA, SQIVND (reference sequence). The junction had 9 bases not matched to a gene; V was cut back by 5 bases and J by 6 bases. CDR3 length: 15 amino acids. This CDR3 reads CASSPLGQGGVEQYF. The CDR3 bases are TGTGCCAGTAGTCCCCTGGGACAGGGGGGAGTCGAGCAGTACTTC.

The chain links TRBV12-3 or TRBV12-4 to TRBJ1-2; no clear D gene. The CDR3 is made up of 12 amino acids. Trimming shortened V by 3 bases and J by 4 bases, and 6 bases separated the two germline ends. CDR3 in DNA: TGTGCCAGCAGTTTTACTTCCTATGGCTACACCTTC. This translates into CASSFTSYGYTF.

The sample holds a few counts of this clone. Other DNA sequences in the same sample also yield this CDR3. This sequence joins TRBV28 and TRBJ1-2; no reliable D call. Germline V gives CDR1 MDHEN, CDR2 SYDVKM. Trimming pared 5 bases from V and 4 bases from J, leaving 5 bases between. The CDR3 sequence is 11 residues long. The CDR3 nucleotides are TGTGCCAGCAGTCCCGGCTATGGCTACACCTTC. As protein: CASSPGYGYTF.

The rearrangement uses TRBV3-1 (or the pseudogene TRBV3-2) and TRBJ1-4, with D perhaps TRBD1 (5 bases). Looked up from germline, CDR1 is LGHDT and CDR2 is YNNKEL (reference sequence). CDR3 length: 16 residues. V lost 1 base and J lost 5, with 14 bases in between. The CDR3 nucleotides are TGTGCCAGCAGCCAAGGATTGGGGGACTCCAATGAAAAACTGTTTTTT. This gives the protein CASSQGLGDSNEKLFF.

V usage is TRBV4-3 and J usage is TRBJ1-2; D not resolved. The germline V and J ends were trimmed by 0 bases and 8 bases, with 13 bases remaining between them. The CDR3 sequence is 14 residues long. CDR1 LGHNA and CDR2 YSLEER come from the germline V gene. CDR3 protein: CASSQDVESLGYTF. Here the CDR3 DNA reads TGCGCCAGCAGCCAAGATGTAGAATCGCTGGGCTACACCTTC.

The CDR3 DNA reads as TGTGCCAGCAGCGTATCCCAGAGAAGGGGCCCGTCCTACAATGAGCAGTTCTTC. Amino acid sequence: CASSVSQRRGPSYNEQFF. The chain links TRBV7-2 to TRBJ2-1; D is possibly TRBD1 (5 bases). The CDR3 covers 18 residues. Germline CDR1 reads SGHTA; CDR2 reads FQGNSA. The ends were cut back, 5 bases at V and 1 base at J, with 21 bases in the middle.

V gene TRBV5-6 combines with J gene TRBJ2-7, with TRBD2 matching over 7 bases. CDR3 length: 15 amino acids. Looked up from germline, CDR1 is SGHDT and CDR2 is YYEEEE. The J segment lost 1 base and the V segment lost 2 bases, leaving 6 bases of the junction unmatched. The CDR3 sequence is CASSFGGRMSYEQYF. The DNA for the CDR3 is TGTGCCAGCAGCTTCGGCGGGAGAATGTCCTACGAGCAGTACTTC.

This chain links TRBV2 with TRBJ2-7, with D perhaps TRBD1 (6 bases). The ends were cut back, 8 bases at V and 5 bases at J, with 16 bases in the middle. CDR3 size: 13 residues. Germline loops: CDR1 SNHLY, CDR2 FYNNEI. The CDR3 reads CASDRHLSHEQYF. DNA for the CDR3: TGTGCCAGCGACAGGCATCTCTCTCACGAGCAGTACTTC.

This chain links TRBV4-1 with TRBJ2-3; no reliable D call. There are 16 residues in the CDR3. V lost 0 bases, J lost 4 bases, and 14 bases lay in between. Germline values: CDR1 MGHRA, CDR2 YSYEKL. The CDR3 sequence: CASSQEKWAGSDTQYF. The CDR3 bases are TGCGCCAGCAGCCAAGAGAAATGGGCTGGCTCAGATACGCAGTATTTT.

The chain employs TRBV25-1 and TRBJ2-1; D is possibly TRBD2 (6 bases). This CDR3 contains 15 residues. V shed 7 bases and J shed 5 bases, with 18 bases lying between them. Germline loops: CDR1 MGHDK, CDR2 SYGVNS. CDR3 residues: CASMRWGDAHNEQFF. The CDR3 DNA sequence: TGTGCCAGCATGCGTTGGGGGGATGCCCACAATGAGCAGTTCTTC.

The chain couples TRBV27 to TRBJ2-7; a weak D match, TRBD2 (5 bases). Deletions cut 5 bases from V and 7 bases from J, with 18 bases between. The germline V gene has CDR1 MNHEY and CDR2 SMNVEV (reference sequence). This CDR3 is built from 14 residues. CDR3 residues: CASSRRTTTGEQYF. The CDR3 DNA sequence: TGTGCCAGCAGTCGACGAACTACCACGGGAGAGCAGTACTTC.

The chain recombines TRBV5-5 with TRBJ2-1; D ambiguous. Germline assignment: CDR1 SGHKS and CDR2 YYEKEE (reference sequence). Between the trimmed V and J ends, which lost 1 base and 0 bases, there was a span of 14 bases. The length of the CDR3 is 17 residues. The CDR3 sequence: CASSLFMSRVSYNEQFF. CDR3 sequence (DNA): TGTGCCAGCAGCTTGTTTATGTCCCGCGTCTCCTACAATGAGCAGTTCTTC.

The J gene is TRBJ2-1, the V gene TRBV11-2, with a tentative D call TRBD1 (6 bases). The CDR3 runs to 16 residues. Germline CDR1 and CDR2: SGHAT and FQNNGV. V gave up 3 bases and J gave up 2 bases, with 14 bases separating them. CDR3 residues: CASSFGRDRTYNEQFF. CDR3 in DNA: TGTGCCAGCAGCTTTGGCCGTGACAGGACCTACAATGAGCAGTTCTTC.

The chain carries TRBV30 and TRBJ1-5; D might be TRBD1 (5 bases). Germline V gene sequence: CDR1 GTSNPN, CDR2 SVGIG (reference sequence). CDR3 length: 14 residues. V was trimmed by 5 bases and J by 6 bases, leaving 17 bases between them. Written as DNA, the CDR3 is TGTGCCTGGGGACTCGGGGGGAAAGGTCAGCCCCAGCATTTT. Translating gives CAWGLGGKGQPQHF.

This chain connects TRBV7-8 to TRBJ2-2; D is uncertain. The CDR3 contains 15 residues. Germline CDR1 reads SGHVS; CDR2 reads FQNEAQ. Trimming took 0 bases from V and 6 from J, leaving 11 bases between them. CDR3 sequence reads: CASSLALLGAGELFF. The CDR3, as DNA: TGTGCCAGCAGCTTAGCGTTGCTAGGAGCCGGGGAGCTGTTTTTT.

The J gene is TRBJ1-2, the V gene TRBV7-9, with TRBD1 identical over 11 bases. V was clipped by 0 bases and J by 3 bases; unmatched bases: 0. The CDR3 has 15 amino acids. Germline CDR1 is SEHNR and CDR2 is FQNEAQ (reference sequence). CDR3 nucleotides: TGTGCCAGCAGCTTAGCGGGACAGGGGGACTATGGCTACACCTTC. It translates to CASSLAGQGDYGYTF.

The rearrangement links TRBV5-1 to TRBJ2-1; 7 nucleotides agree with TRBD2. With V trimmed by 0 bases and J by 9 bases, 12 bases remained unmatched. The germline gives CDR1 SGHRS, CDR2 YFSETQ. The CDR3 consists of 16 residues. CDR3 DNA sequence: TGCGCCAGCAGCTTGGATCGCGGACTAGTGGGGGGTGAGCAGTTCTTC. It encodes CASSLDRGLVGGEQFF.

The V and J genes are TRBV7-9 and TRBJ2-3; 7 bases line up with TRBD1. This CDR3 is built from 14 residues. After removal of 5 bases from V and 5 bases from J, the junction contained 7 bases not matched to a gene. Germline V gene sequence: CDR1 SEHNR, CDR2 FQNEAQ (reference sequence). Here the CDR3 reads CASSAEGAGDTQYF. DNA for the CDR3: TGTGCCAGCAGCGCTGAGGGGGCTGGAGATACGCAGTATTTT.

There are a few counts of this clone. V and J are TRBV4-1 and TRBJ1-3; tentatively, D is TRBD1 (5 bases). The CDR3 contains 14 residues. V gave up 3 bases and J gave up 2 bases, with 8 bases separating them. Germline CDR1 MGHRA, CDR2 YSYEKL. CDR3 in amino acids: CASSHRVTGNTIYF. CDR3 DNA sequence: TGCGCCAGCAGCCACAGGGTTACTGGAAACACCATATATTTT.

J is TRBJ1-3 and V is TRBV10-3; 7 bases match TRBD1. V shed 6 bases and J 8 bases; nucleotides not matched to a gene: 7. Germline V gene data show CDR1 as ENHRY and CDR2 as SYGVKD. This CDR3 has 13 residues. The CDR3 DNA is TGTGCCATCAGAACCGACAGGGCGGACACCATATATTTT. It codes for CAIRTDRADTIYF.

J is TRBJ2-4 and V is TRBV23-1, with no clear D. TRBV23-1 is flagged as an ORF with uncertain function. This CDR3 comprises 13 residues. V lost 4 bases and J lost 7, with 11 bases in between. The CDR3 loop is CASSPRTRNIQYF. CDR3 coding DNA: TGCGCCAGCAGTCCACGAACGCGTAACATTCAGTACTTC.